The 9 T cell receptor beta chains reported below all come from one sample, sequenced in a study of cytomegalovirus exposure and HLA in healthy donors. The PCR was carried out with 60 Vbeta primers and 13 Jbeta primers. Generated by immunoSEQ multiplex PCR, the TCRdb table keeps only in-frame clones and is missing some. The sample has about 190,000 clones, around 75% seen once; the top ten hold roughly 1.5%. Sequenced: PBMCs. The source is a woman between 50 and 59 years old in good health and CMV-seronegative.

The chain carries TRBV7-8 and TRBJ1-1, with 7 bases lining up with TRBD1. CDR1 SGHVS and CDR2 FQNEAQ come from the germline V gene. The CDR3 loop spans 13 amino acids. V was clipped by 6 bases and J by 6 bases; unmatched bases: 7. The CDR3 DNA follows: TGTGCCAGCAGAGGACAGGTCAGAGCTGAAGCTTTCTTT. Its protein product is CASRGQVRAEAFF.

The chain joins TRBV2 to TRBJ1-1; D unresolved. Germline values: CDR1 SNHLY, CDR2 FYNNEI. The CDR3 loop spans 13 amino acids. Trimming shortened V by 0 bases and J by 10 bases, and 12 bases separated the two germline ends. The CDR3 nucleotides read TGTGCCAGCAGTGAAGCTTGGACTTCCCCAGCTTTCTTT. It translates to CASSEAWTSPAFF. The variable domain in full, completed from reference TRBV2 and TRBJ1-1, reads EPEVTQTPSHQVTQMGQEVILRCVPISNHLYFYWYRQILGQKVEFLVSFYNNEISEKSEIFDDQFSVERPDGSNFTLKIRSTKLEDSAMYFCASSEAWTSPAFFGQGTRLTVV.

The chain joins TRBV6-1 to TRBJ2-5; D uncertain. Trimming removed 4 bases from V and 4 bases from J, with 10 bases in between. The germline CDR1 and CDR2 sequences are MNHNS and SASEGT. This CDR3 is 13 amino acids long. The CDR3 DNA is TGTGCCAGCAGTGGAGAAGTTATAGAGACCCAGTACTTC. Amino acid sequence: CASSGEVIETQYF.

The rearrangement links TRBV4-1 to TRBJ2-3; D is unclear. This CDR3 comprises 11 residues. Looked up from germline, CDR1 is MGHRA and CDR2 is YSYEKL. V was trimmed by 4 bases and J by 6 bases, leaving 5 bases between them. Here the CDR3 reads CASSRQDTQYF. The CDR3, as DNA: TGCGCCAGCAGCCGTCAGGATACGCAGTATTTT.

This clone was observed a few times. V usage is TRBV7-3 and J usage is TRBJ2-5; 7 bases are a match to TRBD1. The germline CDR1 and CDR2 sequences are SGHTA and FQGTGA. Losses at the gene ends were 2 bases for V and 2 bases for J; bases not matched to a gene: 5. This CDR3 is built from 15 residues. The CDR3 protein is CASSLYGTEQETQYF. The CDR3 bases are TGTGCCAGCAGCTTATACGGGACAGAACAAGAGACCCAGTACTTC.

V usage is TRBV5-4 and J usage is TRBJ1-1; weak D call: TRBD1 (6 bases). CDR1 SGHNT and CDR2 YYREEE come from the germline V gene (reference sequence). This CDR3 has 14 residues. The germline V and J ends were trimmed by 4 bases and 5 bases, with 15 bases remaining between them. The CDR3 reads CASSLEIRGTEAFF. CDR3 DNA sequence: TGTGCCAGCAGCCTAGAGATCAGGGGAACTGAAGCTTTCTTT.

Only a few counts were recorded for this clone. The chain combines TRBV6-6 with TRBJ1-4; TRBD1 aligns across 8 bases. V shed 4 bases and J 9 bases; nucleotides not matched to a gene: 4. This CDR3 has 13 amino acids. The germline V gene has CDR1 MNHNY and CDR2 SVGAGI (reference sequence). The CDR3 here is CASSLGQGKKLFF. In DNA form, the CDR3 reads TGTGCCAGCAGTTTAGGACAGGGAAAAAAACTGTTTTTT.

The chain has TRBV9 and TRBJ2-1; TRBD2 matches at 12 bases. The V gene end was trimmed by 0 bases and the J gene end by 2 bases; junction bases not matched to a gene: 3. The V gene's germline CDR1 is SGDLS and CDR2 YYNGEE. There are 17 residues in the CDR3. In nucleotides, the CDR3 is TGTGCCAGCAGCGTAGCTAGCGGGGGGGAAACCTACAATGAGCAGTTCTTC. It specifies CASSVASGGETYNEQFF.

This clone was recorded a few times. The chain uses TRBV29-1 and TRBJ1-1, with 7 bases fitting TRBD1. This CDR3 has 13 amino acids. Germline trimming cut 1 base from V and 11 bases from J; bases unmatched to any gene: 10. Germline V gene sequence: CDR1 SQVTM, CDR2 ANQGSEA. As DNA, the CDR3 is TGCAGCGTTGAAGGTGTTGGGGGACAGCGGGCTTTCTTT. Its translation is CSVEGVGGQRAFF.